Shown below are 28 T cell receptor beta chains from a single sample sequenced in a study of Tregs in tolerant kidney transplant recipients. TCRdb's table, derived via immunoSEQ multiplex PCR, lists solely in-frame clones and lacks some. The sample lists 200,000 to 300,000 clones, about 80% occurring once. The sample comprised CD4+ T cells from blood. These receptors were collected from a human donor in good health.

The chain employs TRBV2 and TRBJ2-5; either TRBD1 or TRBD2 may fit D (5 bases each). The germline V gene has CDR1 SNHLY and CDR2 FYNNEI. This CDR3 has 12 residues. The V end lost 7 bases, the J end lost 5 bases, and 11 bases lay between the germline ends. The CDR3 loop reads CASMLGEETQYF. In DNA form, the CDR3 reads TGTGCCAGCATGTTAGGGGAGGAGACCCAGTACTTC.

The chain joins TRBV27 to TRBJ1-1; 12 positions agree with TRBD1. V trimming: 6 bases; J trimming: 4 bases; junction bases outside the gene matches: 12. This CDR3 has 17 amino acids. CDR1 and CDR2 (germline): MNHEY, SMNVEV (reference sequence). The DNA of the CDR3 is TGTGCCAGCAGCCGCGGGACAGGGGGCGCCTTGAGCACTGAAGCTTTCTTT. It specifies CASSRGTGGALSTEAFF.

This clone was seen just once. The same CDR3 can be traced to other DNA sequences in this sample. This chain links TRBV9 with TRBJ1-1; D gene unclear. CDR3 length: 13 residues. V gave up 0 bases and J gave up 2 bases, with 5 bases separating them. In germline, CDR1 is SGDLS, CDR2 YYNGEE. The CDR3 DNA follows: TGTGCCAGCAGCGTAGCACTCAACACTGAAGCTTTCTTT. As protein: CASSVALNTEAFF.

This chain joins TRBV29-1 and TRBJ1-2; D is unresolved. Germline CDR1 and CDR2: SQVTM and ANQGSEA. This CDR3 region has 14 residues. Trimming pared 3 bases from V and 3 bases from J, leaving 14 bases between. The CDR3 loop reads CSVEGLRVDYGYTF. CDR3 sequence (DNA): TGCAGCGTTGAGGGGTTGAGGGTGGACTATGGCTACACCTTC.

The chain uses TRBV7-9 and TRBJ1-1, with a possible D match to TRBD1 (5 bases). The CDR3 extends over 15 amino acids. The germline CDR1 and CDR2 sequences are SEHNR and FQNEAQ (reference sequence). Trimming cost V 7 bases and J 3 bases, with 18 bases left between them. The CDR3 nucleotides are TGTGCCAGCAAATCCCAAGCAGGGACGTACACTGAAGCTTTCTTT. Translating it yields CASKSQAGTYTEAFF. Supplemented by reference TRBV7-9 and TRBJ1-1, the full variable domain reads DTGVSQNPRHKITKRGQNVTFRCDPISEHNRLYWYRQTLGQGPEFLTYFQNEAQLEKSRLLSDRFSAERPKGSFSTLEIQRTEQGDSAMYLCASKSQAGTYTEAFFGQGTRLTVV.

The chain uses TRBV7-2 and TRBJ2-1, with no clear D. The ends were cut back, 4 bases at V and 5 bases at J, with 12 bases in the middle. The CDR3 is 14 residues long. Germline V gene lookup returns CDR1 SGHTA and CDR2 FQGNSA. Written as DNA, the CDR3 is TGTGCCAGCAGCTCCCAGTGGGAACACAATGAGCAGTTCTTC. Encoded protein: CASSSQWEHNEQFF. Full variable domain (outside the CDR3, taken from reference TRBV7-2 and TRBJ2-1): GAGVSQSPSNKVTEKGKDVELRCDPISGHTALYWYRQSLGQGLEFLIYFQGNSAPDKSGLPSDRFSAERTGGSVSTLTIQRTQQEDSAVYLCASSSQWEHNEQFFGPGTRLTVL.

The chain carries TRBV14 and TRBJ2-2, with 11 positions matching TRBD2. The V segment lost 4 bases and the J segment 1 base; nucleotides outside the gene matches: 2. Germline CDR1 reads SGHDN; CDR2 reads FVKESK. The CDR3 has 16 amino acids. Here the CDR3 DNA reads TGTGCCAGCAGCCGAGGACTAGCGGGGAACACCGGGGAGCTGTTTTTT. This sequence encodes CASSRGLAGNTGELFF.

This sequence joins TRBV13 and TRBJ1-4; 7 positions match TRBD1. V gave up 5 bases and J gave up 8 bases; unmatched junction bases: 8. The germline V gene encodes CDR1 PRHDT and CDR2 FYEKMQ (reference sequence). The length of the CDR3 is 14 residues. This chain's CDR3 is CASSLRGRREKLFF. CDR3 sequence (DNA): TGTGCCAGCAGCCTCAGGGGGAGGCGGGAAAAACTGTTTTTT.

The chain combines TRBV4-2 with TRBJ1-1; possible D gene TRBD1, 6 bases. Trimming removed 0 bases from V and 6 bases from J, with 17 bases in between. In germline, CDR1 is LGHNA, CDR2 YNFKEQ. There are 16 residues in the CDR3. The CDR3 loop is CASSQEFQGGGAEAFF. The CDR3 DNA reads TGTGCCAGCAGCCAAGAATTCCAGGGTGGGGGCGCTGAAGCTTTCTTT.

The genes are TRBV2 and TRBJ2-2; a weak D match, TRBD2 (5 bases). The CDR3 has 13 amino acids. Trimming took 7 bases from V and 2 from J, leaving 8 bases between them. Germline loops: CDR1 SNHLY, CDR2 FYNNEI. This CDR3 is CASMRANTGELFF. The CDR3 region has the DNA TGTGCCAGCATGCGGGCTAACACCGGGGAGCTGTTTTTT.

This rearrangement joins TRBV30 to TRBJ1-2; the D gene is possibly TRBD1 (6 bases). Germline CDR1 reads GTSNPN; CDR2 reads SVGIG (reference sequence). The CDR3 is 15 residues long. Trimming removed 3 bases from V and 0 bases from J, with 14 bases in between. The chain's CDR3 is CAWSGGGRANYGYTF. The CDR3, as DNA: TGTGCCTGGAGCGGGGGCGGCAGAGCTAACTATGGCTACACCTTC.

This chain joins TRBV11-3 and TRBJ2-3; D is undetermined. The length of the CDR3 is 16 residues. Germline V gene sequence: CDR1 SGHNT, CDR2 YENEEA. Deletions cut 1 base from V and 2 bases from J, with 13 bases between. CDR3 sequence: CASSLGLGPYTDTQYF. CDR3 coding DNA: TGTGCCAGCAGCTTAGGGTTGGGTCCTTACACAGATACGCAGTATTTT.

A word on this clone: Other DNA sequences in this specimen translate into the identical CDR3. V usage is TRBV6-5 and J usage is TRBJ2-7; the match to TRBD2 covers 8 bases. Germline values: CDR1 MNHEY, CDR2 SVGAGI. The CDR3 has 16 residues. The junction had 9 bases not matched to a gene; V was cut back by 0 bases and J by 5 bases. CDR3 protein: CASSYSTGTSGHEQYF. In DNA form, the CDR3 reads TGTGCCAGCAGTTACTCAACCGGGACTAGTGGGCACGAGCAGTACTTC.

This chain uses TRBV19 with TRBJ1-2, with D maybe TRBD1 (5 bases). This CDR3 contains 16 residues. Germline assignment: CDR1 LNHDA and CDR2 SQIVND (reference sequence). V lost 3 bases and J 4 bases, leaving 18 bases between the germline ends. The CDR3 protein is CASSIRGSGQGYGYTF. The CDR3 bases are TGTGCCAGTAGTATTCGAGGCTCGGGGCAGGGCTATGGCTACACCTTC.

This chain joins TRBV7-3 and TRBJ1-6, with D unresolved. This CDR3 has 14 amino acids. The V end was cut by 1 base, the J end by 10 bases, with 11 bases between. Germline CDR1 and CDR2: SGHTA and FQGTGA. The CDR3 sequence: CASSLRVRQSPLHF. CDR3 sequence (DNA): TGTGCCAGCAGCTTAAGGGTCAGGCAATCACCCCTCCACTTT.

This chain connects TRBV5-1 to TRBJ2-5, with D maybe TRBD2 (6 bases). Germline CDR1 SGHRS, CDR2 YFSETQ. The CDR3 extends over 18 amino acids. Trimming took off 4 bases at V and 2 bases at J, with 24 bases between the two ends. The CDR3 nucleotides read TGCGCCAGCAGCATCGGAGGGTCTACTCGTACCCCTCAAGAGACCCAGTACTTC. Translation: CASSIGGSTRTPQETQYF.

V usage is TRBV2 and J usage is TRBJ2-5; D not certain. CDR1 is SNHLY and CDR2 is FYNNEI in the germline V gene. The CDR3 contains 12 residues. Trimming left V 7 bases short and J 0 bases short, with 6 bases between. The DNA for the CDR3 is TGTGCCAGCAATCGGAACCAAGAGACCCAGTACTTC. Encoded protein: CASNRNQETQYF.

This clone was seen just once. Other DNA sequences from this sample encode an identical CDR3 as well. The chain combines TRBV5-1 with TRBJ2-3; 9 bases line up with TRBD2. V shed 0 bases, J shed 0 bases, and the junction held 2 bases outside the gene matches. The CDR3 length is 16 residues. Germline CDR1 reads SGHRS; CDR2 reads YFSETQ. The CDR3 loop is CASSLGLAASTDTQYF. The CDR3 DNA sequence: TGCGCCAGCAGCTTGGGACTAGCGGCGAGCACAGATACGCAGTATTTT.

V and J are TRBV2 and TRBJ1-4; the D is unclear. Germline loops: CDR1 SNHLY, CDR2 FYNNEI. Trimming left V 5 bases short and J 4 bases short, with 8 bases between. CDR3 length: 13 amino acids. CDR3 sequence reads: CASSSEHNEKLFF. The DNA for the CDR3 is TGTGCCAGCAGTAGTGAACATAATGAAAAACTGTTTTTT.

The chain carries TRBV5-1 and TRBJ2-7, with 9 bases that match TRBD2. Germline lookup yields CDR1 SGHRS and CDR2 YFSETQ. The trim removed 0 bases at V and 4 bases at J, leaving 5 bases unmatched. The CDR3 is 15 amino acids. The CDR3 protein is CASSLAASGIYEQYF. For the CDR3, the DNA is TGCGCCAGCAGCTTGGCGGCTAGCGGGATTTACGAGCAGTACTTC.

CDR3 in DNA: TGTGCCAGCAGCTTACAACCCGACAGGGTATCTTGGCAGTACTTC. Its protein is CASSLQPDRVSWQYF. This chain joins TRBV7-2 and TRBJ2-7, with 7 bases matching TRBD1. CDR1 is SGHTA and CDR2 is FQGNSA in the germline V gene. V gave up 2 bases and J gave up 9 bases; unmatched junction bases: 13. This CDR3 is 15 amino acids long.

DNA for the CDR3: TGCGCCAGCAGCACCGCGCTAGCGGGGGGCCTAGATACGCAGTATTTT. Protein sequence: CASSTALAGGLDTQYF. The V gene is TRBV5-1, the J gene TRBJ2-3; TRBD2 aligns across 11 bases. The CDR3 spans 16 residues. With V trimmed by 4 bases and J by 5 bases, 9 bases remained unmatched. Germline CDR1 reads SGHRS; CDR2 reads YFSETQ.

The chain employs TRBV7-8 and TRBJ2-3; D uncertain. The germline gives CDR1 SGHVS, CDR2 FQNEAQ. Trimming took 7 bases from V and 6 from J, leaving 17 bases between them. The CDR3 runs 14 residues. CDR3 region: CASTKTPPGDTQYF. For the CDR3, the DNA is TGTGCCAGCACCAAGACACCCCCCGGCGATACGCAGTATTTT.

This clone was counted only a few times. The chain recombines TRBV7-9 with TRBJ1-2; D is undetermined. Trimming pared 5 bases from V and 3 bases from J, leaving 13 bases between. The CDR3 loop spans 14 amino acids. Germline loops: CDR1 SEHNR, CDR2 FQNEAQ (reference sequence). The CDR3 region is CASSPTSHDYGYTF. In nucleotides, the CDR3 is TGTGCCAGCAGCCCTACCAGCCATGACTATGGCTACACCTTC.

The CDR3 DNA sequence: TGTGCCAGCAGCACGCGCACAGATACGCAGTATTTT. Its protein product is CASSTRTDTQYF. This chain uses TRBV7-2 with TRBJ2-3; no clear D gene. The germline V gene encodes CDR1 SGHTA and CDR2 FQGNSA. V was clipped by 5 bases and J by 1 base, with 4 bases between them. This CDR3 has 12 residues.

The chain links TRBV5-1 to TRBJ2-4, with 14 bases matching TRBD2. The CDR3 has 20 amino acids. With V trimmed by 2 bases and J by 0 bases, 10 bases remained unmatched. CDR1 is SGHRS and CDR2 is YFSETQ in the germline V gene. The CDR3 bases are TGCGCCAGCAGCTTCTTCCCGGGACTAGCGGGGGACTTAGCCAAAAACATTCAGTACTTC. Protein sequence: CASSFFPGLAGDLAKNIQYF.

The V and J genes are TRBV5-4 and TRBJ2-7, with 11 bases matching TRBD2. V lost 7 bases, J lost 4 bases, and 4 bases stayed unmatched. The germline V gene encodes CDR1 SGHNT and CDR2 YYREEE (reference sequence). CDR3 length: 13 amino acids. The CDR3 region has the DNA TGTGCCAGCGGACTAGCGGGCCTGTACGAGCAGTACTTC. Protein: CASGLAGLYEQYF.

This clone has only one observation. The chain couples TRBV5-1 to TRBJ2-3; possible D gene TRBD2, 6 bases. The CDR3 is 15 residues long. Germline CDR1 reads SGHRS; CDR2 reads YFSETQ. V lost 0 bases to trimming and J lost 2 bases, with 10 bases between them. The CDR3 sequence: CASSLEAGSTDTQYF. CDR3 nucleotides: TGCGCCAGCAGCTTGGAGGCGGGGTCCACAGATACGCAGTATTTT.